The next 27 T cell receptor beta chains were all read from a single sample in a study of T cell responses to AZD1222 COVID-19 vaccine. This table comes from immunoSEQ multiplex PCR, and its TCRdb copy is limited to in-frame clones, with some not included. The sample records around 160,000 clones, 89% being singletons. The sample in question was peripheral blood, obtained on day 0 of AZD1222 vaccination. These receptors were obtained from an adult in good health.

This clone was picked up one time. This chain joins TRBV2 and TRBJ1-2; D is possibly TRBD1 (6 bases). Trimming left V 8 bases short and J 7 bases short, with 17 bases between. CDR1 SNHLY and CDR2 FYNNEI come from the germline V gene. CDR3 length: 13 residues. The CDR3 region has the DNA TGTGCCAGCGGGGGAGTCAGGGGTGGTGGCTACACCTTC. Translating it yields CASGGVRGGGYTF.

The gene calls are TRBV28 and TRBJ1-3; D remains unclear. Germline CDR1 is MDHEN and CDR2 is SYDVKM. V was cut by 5 bases and J by 4 bases, with 15 bases left in between. This CDR3 contains 15 residues. The CDR3 reads CASSRITTLGNTIYF. The CDR3, as DNA: TGTGCCAGCAGTCGTATCACTACACTCGGAAACACCATATATTTT. Supplemented by reference TRBV28 and TRBJ1-3, the full variable domain reads DVKVTQSSRYLVKRTGEKVFLECVQDMDHENMFWYRQDPGLGLRLIYFSYDVKMKEKGDIPEGYSVSREKKERFSLILESASTNQTSMYLCASSRITTLGNTIYFGEGSWLTVV.

The chain carries TRBV19 and TRBJ1-5; 7 bases align to TRBD1. This CDR3 spans 13 amino acids. V lost 6 bases and J lost 6; bases outside the gene matches: 5. Germline CDR1 reads LNHDA; CDR2 reads SQIVND (reference sequence). CDR3 amino acids: CASRDRAGQPQHF. CDR3 nucleotides: TGTGCCAGTAGAGACAGGGCGGGTCAGCCCCAGCATTTT.

The V gene is TRBV7-9, the J gene TRBJ1-1, with D possibly being TRBD1 (5 bases). The CDR3 extends over 13 amino acids. Germline loops: CDR1 SEHNR, CDR2 FQNEAQ (reference sequence). Trimming removed 5 bases at V and 1 base at J, with 8 bases between. For the CDR3, the DNA is TGTGCCAGCAGCGAGGGGCCGAACACTGAAGCTTTCTTT. Translated, it gives CASSEGPNTEAFF.

The J gene is TRBJ1-2, the V gene TRBV5-1; D is uncertain. Trimming stripped 0 bases from V and 8 bases from J, with 14 bases between. From germline, CDR1 is SGHRS and CDR2 YFSETQ. This CDR3 comprises 14 residues. DNA for the CDR3: TGCGCCAGCAGCTTGGGGTGGGGTTCGGGAGGCTACACCTTC. It codes for CASSLGWGSGGYTF.

DNA for the CDR3: TGTGCCAGCAGCCTGGGCCGGGGCCATGGCTACACCTTC. Amino acid sequence: CASSLGRGHGYTF. The gene calls are TRBV5-6 and TRBJ1-2; the D gene is possibly TRBD1 (5 bases). The germline V gene has CDR1 SGHDT and CDR2 YYEEEE. The ends were cut back, 4 bases at V and 6 bases at J, with 13 bases in the middle. The CDR3 extends over 13 amino acids.

This clone has only one observation. CDR3 bases: TGCAGCGTTGTGTCCGGGAATGAAAAACTGTTTTTT. It encodes CSVVSGNEKLFF. The chain uses TRBV29-1 and TRBJ1-4; the D is unclear. Germline loops: CDR1 SQVTM, CDR2 ANQGSEA. This CDR3 region has 12 residues. The V end lost 4 bases, the J end lost 5 bases, and 8 bases lay between the germline ends.

V and J are TRBV21-1 and TRBJ2-7; the D call TRBD1 from the table was never checked on the DNA. TRBV21-1 is an annotated pseudogene. The CDR3 consists of 15 residues. CDR3 residues: CASNPGQGRNYEQYF. Written as DNA, the CDR3 is TGTGCCAGCAATCCGGGACAGGGAAGAAACTACGAGCAGTACTTC.

The chain uses TRBV2 and TRBJ1-1; D uncertain. CDR3 length: 14 residues. V was clipped by 6 bases and J by 5 bases, with 16 bases between them. Germline V gene sequence: CDR1 SNHLY, CDR2 FYNNEI. In nucleotides, the CDR3 is TGTGCCAGCAGAGGGAGGACCGGAGGGACTGAAGCTTTCTTT. Translating gives CASRGRTGGTEAFF.

This clone was detected only a few times. The chain uses TRBV6-1 and TRBJ1-6, with D maybe TRBD1 (6 bases). The CDR3 runs to 16 residues. V lost 1 base, J lost 10 bases, and 17 bases lay in between. Germline V gene data show CDR1 as MNHNS and CDR2 as SASEGT. CDR3 sequence reads: CASSEVGGQGRSPLHF. In DNA form, the CDR3 reads TGTGCCAGCAGTGAAGTAGGAGGCCAGGGGAGATCACCCCTCCACTTT.

The V and J genes are TRBV6-2 or TRBV6-3 and TRBJ2-7; D is unresolved. CDR1 is MNHEY, CDR2 SVGEGT, per germline. CDR3 length: 12 amino acids. V lost 5 bases and J 0 bases, leaving 5 bases between the germline ends. CDR3 in DNA: TGTGCCAGCAGTCCGAGCTCCTACGAGCAGTACTTC. Translating it yields CASSPSSYEQYF.

The chain links TRBV6-2 or TRBV6-3 to TRBJ2-1; D call uncertain. CDR1 MNHEY and CDR2 SVGEGT come from the germline V gene. With 3 bases removed from V and 5 bases from J, the gap between germline ends came to 8 bases. The CDR3 covers 13 residues. CDR3 sequence: CASSYRPDNEQFF. Here the CDR3 DNA reads TGTGCCAGCAGTTATCGCCCAGACAATGAGCAGTTCTTC.

This chain joins TRBV19 and TRBJ2-7, with 11 bases fitting TRBD1. The CDR3 totals 15 residues. Germline V gene data show CDR1 as LNHDA and CDR2 as SQIVND (reference sequence). V lost 6 bases, J lost 5 bases, and 9 bases stayed unmatched. The DNA for the CDR3 is TGTGCCAGTAGATTCTCCGGGACAGGGGGGAACGAGCAGTACTTC. Translating it yields CASRFSGTGGNEQYF.

The J gene is TRBJ1-1, the V gene TRBV27, with D possibly TRBD1 on 6 matching bases. The CDR3 is 13 amino acids. Trimming took off 3 bases at V and 4 bases at J, with 9 bases between the two ends. CDR1 is MNHEY and CDR2 is SMNVEV in the germline V gene (reference sequence). In DNA, the CDR3 is TGTGCCAGCAGTTTTAGGGGGGGCACTGAAGCTTTCTTT. It encodes CASSFRGGTEAFF.

The rearrangement joins TRBV9 to TRBJ2-4, with D possibly TRBD2 on 6 matching bases. The CDR3 extends over 16 amino acids. Germline V gives CDR1 SGDLS, CDR2 YYNGEE. Trimming left V 3 bases short and J 0 bases short, with 13 bases between. CDR3 amino acids: CASSAGEVLAKNIQYF. DNA for the CDR3: TGTGCCAGCAGCGCCGGGGAGGTATTAGCCAAAAACATTCAGTACTTC.

The chain uses TRBV5-1 and TRBJ2-7; possibly TRBD2 for D (6 bases). The CDR3 extends over 14 amino acids. The germline CDR1 and CDR2 sequences are SGHRS and YFSETQ. V lost 1 base and J lost 5, with 13 bases in between. The CDR3 here is CASSLIGGINEQYF. The CDR3 nucleotides read TGCGCCAGCAGCTTGATCGGCGGGATAAACGAGCAGTACTTC.

This chain links TRBV3-1 (or the pseudogene TRBV3-2) with TRBJ2-1, with TRBD2 matching 9 bases. Germline CDR1 is LGHDT and CDR2 is YNNKEL (reference sequence). J was trimmed by 8 bases and V by 4 bases; bases with no gene match: 18. CDR3 length: 18 amino acids. The CDR3 here is CASSPHDGVSGRVDEQFF. The CDR3 DNA is TGTGCCAGCAGCCCCCACGATGGTGTTAGCGGGAGAGTGGATGAGCAGTTCTTC.

The chain uses TRBV2 and TRBJ2-2; TRBD2 is a possible D gene (5 bases). Germline V gene data show CDR1 as SNHLY and CDR2 as FYNNEI. V lost 2 bases and J lost 4, with 14 bases in between. The CDR3 is made up of 16 amino acids. Here the CDR3 reads CASSEWNGVTTGELFF. The CDR3 DNA is TGTGCCAGCAGTGAATGGAACGGGGTAACCACCGGGGAGCTGTTTTTT.

V gene TRBV28 combines with J gene TRBJ1-2, with 8 bases fitting TRBD1. Germline V gives CDR1 MDHEN, CDR2 SYDVKM. V lost 3 bases and J lost 8; bases outside the gene matches: 5. The CDR3 extends over 13 amino acids. The CDR3 coding sequence is TGTGCCAGCAGTTTTCAGGGGGCGTCGGGCTACACCTTC. Its protein product is CASSFQGASGYTF.

The chain is built from TRBV18 and TRBJ1-1, with D perhaps TRBD1 (5 bases). Germline CDR1 and CDR2: KGHSH and LQKENI. Trimming cost V 3 bases and J 3 bases, with 11 bases left between them. The CDR3 runs to 14 residues. In DNA form, the CDR3 reads TGTGCCAGCTCACCTGACAGCACGTACACTGAAGCTTTCTTT. Translating it yields CASSPDSTYTEAFF.

V usage is TRBV19 and J usage is TRBJ2-3, with 12 bases aligning to TRBD2. The CDR3 loop spans 16 amino acids. J was trimmed by 3 bases and V by 5 bases; bases with no gene match: 6. Germline CDR1 and CDR2: LNHDA and SQIVND (reference sequence). CDR3 sequence (DNA): TGTGCCAGTAGTTCCCGACTAGCGGGAGATACAGATACGCAGTATTTT. Its protein product is CASSSRLAGDTDTQYF.

The chain couples TRBV2 to TRBJ1-5; the D is unclear. The CDR3 sequence is 13 residues long. The V gene's germline CDR1 is SNHLY and CDR2 FYNNEI. Trimming took 8 bases from V and 4 from J, leaving 12 bases between them. Written as DNA, the CDR3 is TGTGCCAGCCAAGTGGGCGAGAATCAGCCCCAGCATTTT. It encodes CASQVGENQPQHF.

The chain employs TRBV13 and TRBJ2-7, with D perhaps matching TRBD1 (5 bases). Germline CDR1 is PRHDT and CDR2 is FYEKMQ (reference sequence). With 5 bases removed from V and 6 bases from J, the gap between germline ends came to 20 bases. The length of the CDR3 is 15 residues. CDR3 sequence (DNA): TGTGCCAGCAGCCCGCCCGAAGGGCGGCAGGGCGAGCAGTACTTC. Residues: CASSPPEGRQGEQYF.

This clone occurred once. This sequence joins TRBV6-2 or TRBV6-3 and TRBJ1-5; D is unresolved. Germline V gene lookup returns CDR1 MNHEY and CDR2 SVGEGT. V lost 2 bases, J lost 2 bases, and 10 bases lay in between. This CDR3 has 15 residues. In DNA form, the CDR3 reads TGTGCCAGCAGTTACCCCTCCCGGGGCAATCAGCCCCAGCATTTT. Its translation: CASSYPSRGNQPQHF.

The V and J genes are TRBV7-9 and TRBJ1-1; 9 nucleotides line up with TRBD1. J was trimmed by 3 bases and V by 5 bases; bases with no gene match: 10. The CDR3 consists of 16 residues. Per germline, CDR1 SEHNR and CDR2 FQNEAQ (reference sequence). The CDR3 nucleotides are TGTGCCAGCAGCCCCCAGTCGGGACAGGGCCACACTGAAGCTTTCTTT. Its protein product is CASSPQSGQGHTEAFF.

V usage is TRBV7-8 and J usage is TRBJ1-4; 7 nucleotides agree with TRBD1. Germline assignment: CDR1 SGHVS and CDR2 FQNEAQ. The CDR3 totals 16 residues. The V and J ends lost 2 bases and 4 bases, in that order; junction bases with no gene match: 7. The CDR3 reads CASSLTGAAINEKLFF. CDR3 in DNA: TGTGCCAGCAGCTTAACAGGGGCCGCCATTAATGAAAAACTGTTTTTT.

The CDR3 sequence is CASSQDSQRGEQYF. The CDR3 DNA sequence: TGCGCCAGCAGCCAAGATAGCCAGAGGGGGGAGCAGTACTTC. The chain has TRBV4-1 and TRBJ2-7; maybe TRBD1 (6 bases). The CDR3 has 14 amino acids. The germline V and J ends were trimmed by 0 bases and 7 bases, with 13 bases remaining between them. Germline V gene lookup returns CDR1 MGHRA and CDR2 YSYEKL.